This TCR beta chain was documented in a study of beta chain features in type 1 diabetes. Study-level points and caveats: Insertions at VDJ junctions were less frequent in type 1 diabetes patients. These patients also deleted more nucleotides at the same junctions. Significant though moderate, a shortening of TCRB CDR3s appeared in all four CD4+ subsets of Type 1 diabetes patients. For patients and controls alike, PCR might favor shorter templates to the same degree. Among patients, naive, central memory and Treg TCRB repertoires appeared more similar than among healthy donors.

What was sequenced were expressed TCRB transcripts, since all of the isolated RNA had been reverse transcribed. For naive, central memory and regulatory T cell samples, reads averaged about 3.7 million. Sequenced by immunoSEQ multiplex PCR; TCRdb stores in-frame clones only, minus some. The data contain more than 300,000 clones, around an eighth of them singletons. The sample holds a few counts of this clone. Its target is not known. The CDR3 totals 14 residues. Germline lookup yields CDR1 SGHRS and CDR2 YFSETQ. V gave up 4 bases and J gave up 9 bases, with 17 bases separating them. The TCR sequence derives from a woman between 18 and 29 years old with type 1 diabetes. Sample: naive CD4+ T cells from blood. V and J are TRBV5-1 and TRBJ2-1, with TRBD2 as a possible D gene (6 bases). The CDR3 DNA is TGCGCCAGCAGCGGGACGGGACTCTCCTTTGAGCAGTTCTTC. It translates to CASSGTGLSFEQFF.